This record looks at one T cell receptor (beta chain) sequence and its context. Antigen: not known. The record originates from a study of blood T cells in healthy people across ages. Study-wide results and limits: The study could not conclusively compare naive and antigen-experienced cells, given its unsorted PBMCs.

Germline loops: CDR1 SGHDT, CDR2 YYEEEE. CDR3 length: 14 residues. Trimming took 4 bases from V and 4 from J, leaving 11 bases between them. PCR was performed a second time for about 7 to 11 cycles using a sample-barcoded 5' primer and a J-beta primer mix. TCRdb redid the calling of the 5' RACE reads with MiXCR, one entry per CDR3 protein. The data contain 700,000 or so distinct CDR3 sequences, 22% of them singletons. Donation came from healthy Caucasian individuals in Russia who were aged roughly 6 to 95. Every sample yielded at least 6.5 million isolated PBMCs. Sequencing was performed on blood. The TCR sequence derives from a man between 65 and 79 years old in good health. This chain links TRBV5-6 with TRBJ1-4, with D unclear. Here the CDR3 reads CASSPTHINEKLFF. CDR3 coding DNA: TGTGCCAGCAGCCCAACTCACATTAATGAAAAACTGTTTTTT.